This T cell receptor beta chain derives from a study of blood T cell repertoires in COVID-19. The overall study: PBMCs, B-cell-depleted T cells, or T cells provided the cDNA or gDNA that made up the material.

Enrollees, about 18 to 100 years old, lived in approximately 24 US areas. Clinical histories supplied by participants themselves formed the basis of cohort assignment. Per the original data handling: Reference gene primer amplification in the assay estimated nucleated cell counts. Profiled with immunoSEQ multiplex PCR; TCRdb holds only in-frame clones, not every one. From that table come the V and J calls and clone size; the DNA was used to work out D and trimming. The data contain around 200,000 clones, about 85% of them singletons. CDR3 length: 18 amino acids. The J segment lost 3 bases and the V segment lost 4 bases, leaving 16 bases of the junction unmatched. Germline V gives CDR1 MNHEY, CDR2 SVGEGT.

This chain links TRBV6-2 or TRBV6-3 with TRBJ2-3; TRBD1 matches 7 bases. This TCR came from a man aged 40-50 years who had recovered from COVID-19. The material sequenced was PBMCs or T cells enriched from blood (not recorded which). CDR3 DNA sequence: TGTGCCAGCAGTTTCCTCCTCAGGAGAGGCAGGGGGACAGATACGCAGTATTTT. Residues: CASSFLLRRGRGTDTQYF.